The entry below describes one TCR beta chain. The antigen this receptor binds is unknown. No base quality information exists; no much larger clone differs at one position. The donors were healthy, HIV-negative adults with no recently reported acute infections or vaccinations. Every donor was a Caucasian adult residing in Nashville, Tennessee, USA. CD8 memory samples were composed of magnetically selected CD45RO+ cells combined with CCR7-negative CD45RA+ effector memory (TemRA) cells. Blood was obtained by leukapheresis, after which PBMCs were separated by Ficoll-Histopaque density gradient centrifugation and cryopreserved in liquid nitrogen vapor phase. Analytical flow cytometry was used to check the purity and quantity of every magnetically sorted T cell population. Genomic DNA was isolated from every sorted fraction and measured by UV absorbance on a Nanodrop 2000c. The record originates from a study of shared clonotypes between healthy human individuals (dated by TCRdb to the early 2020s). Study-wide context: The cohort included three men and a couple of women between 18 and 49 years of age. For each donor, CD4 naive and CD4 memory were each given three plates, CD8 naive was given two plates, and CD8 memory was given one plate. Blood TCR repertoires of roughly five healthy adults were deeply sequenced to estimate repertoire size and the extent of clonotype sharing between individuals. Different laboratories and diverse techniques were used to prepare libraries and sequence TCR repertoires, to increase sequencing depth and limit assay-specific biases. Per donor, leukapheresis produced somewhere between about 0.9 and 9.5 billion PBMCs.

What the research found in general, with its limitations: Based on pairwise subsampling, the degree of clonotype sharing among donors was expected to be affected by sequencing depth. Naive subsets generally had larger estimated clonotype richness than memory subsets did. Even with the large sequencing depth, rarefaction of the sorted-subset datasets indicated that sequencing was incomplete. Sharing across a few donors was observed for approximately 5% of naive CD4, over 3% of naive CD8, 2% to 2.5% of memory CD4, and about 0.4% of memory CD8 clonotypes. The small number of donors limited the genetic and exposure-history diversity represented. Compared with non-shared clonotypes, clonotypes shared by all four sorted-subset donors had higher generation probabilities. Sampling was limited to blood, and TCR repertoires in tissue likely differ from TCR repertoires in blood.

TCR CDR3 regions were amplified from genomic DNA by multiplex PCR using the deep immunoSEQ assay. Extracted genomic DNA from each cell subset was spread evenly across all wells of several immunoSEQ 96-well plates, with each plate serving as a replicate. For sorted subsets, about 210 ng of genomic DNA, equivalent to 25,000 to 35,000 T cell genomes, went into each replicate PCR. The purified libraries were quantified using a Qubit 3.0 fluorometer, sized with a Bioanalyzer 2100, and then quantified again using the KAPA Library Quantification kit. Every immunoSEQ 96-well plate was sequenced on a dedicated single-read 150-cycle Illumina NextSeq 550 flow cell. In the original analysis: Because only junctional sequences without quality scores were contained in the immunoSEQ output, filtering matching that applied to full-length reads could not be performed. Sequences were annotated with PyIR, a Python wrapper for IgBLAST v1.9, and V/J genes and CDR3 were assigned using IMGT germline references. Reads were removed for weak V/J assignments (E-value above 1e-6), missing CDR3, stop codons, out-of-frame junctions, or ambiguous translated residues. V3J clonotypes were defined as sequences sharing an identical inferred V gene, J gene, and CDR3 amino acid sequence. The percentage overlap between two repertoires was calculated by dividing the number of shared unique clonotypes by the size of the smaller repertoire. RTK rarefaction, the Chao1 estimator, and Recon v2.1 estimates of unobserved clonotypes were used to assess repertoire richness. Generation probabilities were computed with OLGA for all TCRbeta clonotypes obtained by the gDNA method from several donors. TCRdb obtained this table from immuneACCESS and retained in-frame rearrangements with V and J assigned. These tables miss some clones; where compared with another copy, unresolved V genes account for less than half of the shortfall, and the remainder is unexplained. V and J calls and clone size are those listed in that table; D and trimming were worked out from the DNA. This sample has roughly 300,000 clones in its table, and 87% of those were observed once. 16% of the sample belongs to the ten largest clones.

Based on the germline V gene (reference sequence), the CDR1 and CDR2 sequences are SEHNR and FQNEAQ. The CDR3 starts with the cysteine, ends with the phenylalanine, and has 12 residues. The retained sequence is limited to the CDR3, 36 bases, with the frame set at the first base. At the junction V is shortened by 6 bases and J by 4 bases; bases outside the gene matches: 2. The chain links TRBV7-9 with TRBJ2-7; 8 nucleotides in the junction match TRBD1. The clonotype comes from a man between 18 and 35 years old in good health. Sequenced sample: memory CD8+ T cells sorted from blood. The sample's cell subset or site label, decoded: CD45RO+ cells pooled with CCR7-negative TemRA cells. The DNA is TGTGCCAGCAGTGACAGGGGTTACGAGCAGTACTTC. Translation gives CASSDRGYEQYF.